This T cell receptor beta chain was identified during a study of metastatic and nonmetastatic thyroid tumors. Treatment of any kind had been given to no patient before thyroid surgery. In the original analysis: Clinicopathological groups supplied CDR3 differences that were used to build a distant-metastasis classifier for papillary thyroid cancer. TCRdb re-called clones from the PCR reads using MiXCR. These V and J calls are TCRdb output, not the study's own analysis. Of 4,300 or so clones in the sample, roughly a third are singletons; the top ten hold about 37%. The V end lost 3 bases, the J end lost 7 bases, and 15 bases lay between the germline ends. Looked up from germline, CDR1 is MDHEN and CDR2 is SYDVKM. CDR3 length: 14 amino acids.

The TCR originated in a male donor with papillary thyroid cancer or a benign thyroid nodule (not recorded which). Some clones in this sample may be carry-over from other donors' samples. The sample comprised adjacent normal tissue. The chain is built from TRBV28 and TRBJ1-2; maybe TRBD1 (6 bases). The CDR3 loop reads CASSFGGAWSGYTF. The CDR3, as DNA: TGTGCCAGCAGTTTCGGGGGGGCGTGGAGTGGCTACACCTTC.